The source of this TCR beta chain is a study of technical replicates of blood from a few donors. CDR3 length: 14 amino acids. Germline CDR1 is LNHDA and CDR2 is SQIVND (reference sequence). Trimming removed 1 base at V and 10 bases at J, with 16 bases between. The data were produced by immunoSEQ multiplex PCR, yet TCRdb's version contains in-frame clones alone and is incomplete. This repertoire shows 75,000 to 80,000 clones, 90% to 95% found once; its top ten account for about 0.4%. Input material: T cells isolated from PBMCs. The clonotype was recovered from a human donor in good health. The rearrangement links TRBV19 to TRBJ1-1, with TRBD1 as a possible D gene (6 bases). The CDR3 coding sequence is TGTGCCAGTAGTATAGCGGTCCGGGAGGGGGGAGCTTTCTTT. Protein product: CASSIAVREGGAFF.